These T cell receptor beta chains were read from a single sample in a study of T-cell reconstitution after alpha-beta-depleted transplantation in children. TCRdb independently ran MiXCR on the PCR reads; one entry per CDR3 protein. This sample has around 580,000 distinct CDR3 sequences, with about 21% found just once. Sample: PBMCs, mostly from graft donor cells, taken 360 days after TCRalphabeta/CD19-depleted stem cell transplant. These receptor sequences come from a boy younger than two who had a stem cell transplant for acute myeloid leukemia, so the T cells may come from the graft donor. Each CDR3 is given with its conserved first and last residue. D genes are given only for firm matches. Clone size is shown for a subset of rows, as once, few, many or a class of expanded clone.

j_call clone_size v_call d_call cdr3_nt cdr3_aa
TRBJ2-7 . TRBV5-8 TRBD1 TGTGCCAGCAGCCTCCCCGGGACAGGGGGCTACGAGCAGTACTTC CASSLPGTGGYEQYF
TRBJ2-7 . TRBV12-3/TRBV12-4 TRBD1 TGTGCCAGCAGTGAGGGACAGCTCTACGAGCAGTACTTC CASSEGQLYEQYF
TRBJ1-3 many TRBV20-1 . TGCAGTGCTAGTTTGACCGGAGGAAACACCATATATTTT CSASLTGGNTIYF
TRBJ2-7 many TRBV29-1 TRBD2 TGCAGCGCCGGGGGGAGATACTACGAGCAGTACTTC CSAGGRYYEQYF
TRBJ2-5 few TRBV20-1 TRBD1 TGCAGTGCTCGCCCCGGACAGGGAGGTCAAGAGACCCAGTACTTC CSARPGQGGQETQYF
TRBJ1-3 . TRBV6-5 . TGTGCCAGCAGTTTTAGAGACTCTGGAAACACCATATATTTT CASSFRDSGNTIYF
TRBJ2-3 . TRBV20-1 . TGCGGTGCTAGAGATTTAGGGAAATACGCAGATACGCAGTATTTT CGARDLGKYADTQYF
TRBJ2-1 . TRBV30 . TGTGCCTGGAGTGGTATAGGACACTCCCTCTACAATGAGCAGTTCTTC CAWSGIGHSLYNEQFF
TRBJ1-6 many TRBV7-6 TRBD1 TGTGCCAGCAGCTTGGGGACAGGGAATAATTCACCCCTCCACTTT CASSLGTGNNSPLHF
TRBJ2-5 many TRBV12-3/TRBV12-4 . TGTGCCAGCAGTCAACCTGGGCGAGCGGGCCTACCCCAAGAGACCCAGTACTTC CASSQPGRAGLPQETQYF
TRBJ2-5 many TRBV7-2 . TGTGCCAGCAGCTTGAGGGACCGAGAGACCCAGTACTTC CASSLRDRETQYF
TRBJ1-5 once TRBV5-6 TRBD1 TGTGCCAGCAGCTTGCGACAGGGGGCTCGCAATCAGCCCCAGCATTTT CASSLRQGARNQPQHF
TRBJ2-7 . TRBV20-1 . TGCAGTGCAACGCAGGGCCGCGGCTACGAGCAGTACTTC CSATQGRGYEQYF
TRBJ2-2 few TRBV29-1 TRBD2 TGCAGCGCTCGACGTCCTAGCGGAAACACCGGGGAGCTGTTTTTT CSARRPSGNTGELFF
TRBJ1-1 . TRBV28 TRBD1 TGTGCCAGCAGTTCGCCGGGACAGGGGACGACTGAAGCTTTCTTT CASSSPGQGTTEAFF
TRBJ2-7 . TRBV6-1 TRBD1 TGTGCCAGCAGACAGACAGGGGTGGGCTCCGAGCAGTACTTC CASRQTGVGSEQYF